This T cell receptor (beta chain) came from a study of cytomegalovirus exposure and HLA in healthy donors. Study summary: The approximately 720 first-cohort repertoires and the 95 to 150 validation repertoires shared the same platform, a later analysis reported.

Concerning this clone itself: What it binds is unknown.

The method was immunoSEQ multiplex PCR; TCRdb's version includes in-frame clones alone and lacks a portion of them. The table lists more than 45,000 clones, about 88% of them singletons. Germline V CDR1 and CDR2: MGHDK, SYGVNS. V dropped 10 bases and J dropped 0; count of bases not matched to a gene: 5. This CDR3 region has 15 residues. General study points: The classifier was said to identify cytomegalovirus status with high specificity and sensitivity.

The TCR sequence derives from a woman under 30 in good health and CMV-seronegative. The sample taken for sequencing was PBMCs. V usage is TRBV25-1 and J usage is TRBJ2-6; TRBD1 matches at 8 bases. The chain's CDR3 is CATGGLYSGANVLTF. CDR3 DNA: TGTGCCACAGGGGGCTTATACTCTGGGGCCAACGTCCTGACTTTC.